A selection of T cell receptor beta chains follows, all from one sample in a study of cytomegalovirus exposure and HLA in healthy donors. Method: immunoSEQ multiplex PCR; TCRdb's copy keeps in-frame clones and lacks some. The sample records roughly 190,000 clones, 81% being singletons. Sequencing was carried out using PBMCs. The receptors originated from a man aged 18 to 30 in good health and CMV-seronegative. The CDR3 runs from the conserved cysteine through the conserved F or W. A D gene is named only where the DNA matches it firmly. Expanded clones are given a class, and other clones once, few, many or no size at all.

d_call	clone_size	v_call	j_call	cdr3_length	cdr3_nt	cdr3_aa
TRBD1	few	TRBV7-9	TRBJ2-7	14	TGTGCCAGCAGCTCCCCGGGACAGGGGTACGAGCAGTACTTC	CASSSPGQGYEQYF
.	.	TRBV9	TRBJ1-1	14	TGTGCCAGCACCTATGAGGACGGGGACACTGAAGCTTTCTTT	CASTYEDGDTEAFF
.	.	TRBV11-2	TRBJ1-1	14	TGTGCCAGCAGCGGAGCCACAGGGCGCACTGAAGCTTTCTTT	CASSGATGRTEAFF
TRBD2	.	TRBV4-1	TRBJ2-1	17	TGCGCCAGCAAAATTCTGGGGGGAGGGCCCGGACTCAGTGAGCAGTTCTTC	CASKILGGGPGLSEQFF
.	.	TRBV18	TRBJ1-3	17	TGTGCCAGCTCACCCTTTGGACAGTCAAGCTCTGGAAACACCATATATTTT	CASSPFGQSSSGNTIYF
.	.	TRBV9	TRBJ1-2	15	TGTGCCAGCAGCGCTCGCCGGGAGGCCGTTTATGGCTACACCTTC	CASSARREAVYGYTF
TRBD2	few	TRBV4-2	TRBJ2-7	16	TGTGCCAGCAGCCAAGATGGAGGGAGGGTACCCTACGAGCAGTACTTC	CASSQDGGRVPYEQYF
.	.	TRBV28	TRBJ2-7	13	TGTGCCAGCCAGTTGGACAGCTCCTACGAGCAGTACTTC	CASQLDSSYEQYF
TRBD2	.	TRBV6-4	TRBJ2-3	16	TGTGCCAGCAGTGACTCGACTAGCGGGAGCACAGATACGCAGTATTTT	CASSDSTSGSTDTQYF
TRBD1	once	TRBV10-1	TRBJ2-7	14	TGCGCCAGCAGTAGGGGACAGGGGCCCTACGAGCAGTACTTC	CASSRGQGPYEQYF
.	.	TRBV5-5	TRBJ2-2	12	TGTGCCAGCAGCTTGATGCGCGGGGAGCTGTTTTTT	CASSLMRGELFF
.	once	TRBV4-3	TRBJ2-1	17	TGCGCCAGCAGCCAAGAGACCCCAGGGTTATCCTACAATGAGCAGTTCTTC	CASSQETPGLSYNEQFF
.	.	TRBV12-5	TRBJ1-5	14	TGTGCTAGTGGTTTCTTCCCAGGAAATCAGCCCCAGCATTTT	CASGFFPGNQPQHF
.	.	TRBV5-1	TRBJ2-4	13	TGCGCCAGCAGCTTACAGGAAGATAGGGTTCAGTACTTC	CASSLQEDRVQYF
.	once	TRBV5-6	TRBJ1-1	13	TGTGCCAGCAGCTTGGGCGGTGGCGCTGAAGCTTTCTTT	CASSLGGGAEAFF
.	.	TRBV7-8	TRBJ2-7	11	TGTGCCAGCAGCCCCCGCCACGAGCAGTACTTC	CASSPRHEQYF
.	.	TRBV19	TRBJ1-4	17	TGTGCCAGTAGTATCCCGACACAAGGGGCAACTAATGAAAAACTGTTTTTT	CASSIPTQGATNEKLFF
TRBD2	.	TRBV4-3	TRBJ2-7	16	TGCGCCAGCAGCCAAGATCGTAGCGGGAGCTCCTACGAGCAGTACTTC	CASSQDRSGSSYEQYF
TRBD2	.	TRBV9	TRBJ2-1	14	TGTGCCAGCAGCGTAGTCGGGGGGGCTAGTGAGCAGTTCTTC	CASSVVGGASEQFF
.	.	TRBV28	TRBJ1-5	13	TGTGCCAGCAGTTTCGGGGTGAATCAGCCCCAGCATTTT	CASSFGVNQPQHF
.	.	TRBV7-9	TRBJ2-3	15	TGTGCCAGCAGCTTAGCGGGGAGCTACACAGATACGCAGTATTTT	CASSLAGSYTDTQYF
.	.	TRBV19	TRBJ2-6	17	TGTGCCAGTAGTATATGGGGCCAACGTGATGGGGCCAACGTCCTGACTTTC	CASSIWGQRDGANVLTF
TRBD1	.	TRBV19	TRBJ2-3	14	TGTGCCAGTAGTAAAAGACAGGGAACAGATACGCAGTATTTT	CASSKRQGTDTQYF
TRBD2	.	TRBV25-1	TRBJ2-5	17	TGTGCCAGCAGCGCGGGGGTAGCCGGGTTCGAGGGGGAGACCCAGTACTTC	CASSAGVAGFEGETQYF
TRBD2	.	TRBV5-6	TRBJ2-1	16	TGTGCCAGCAGCCGCCTTGGGCTAGCGGGAGGCAATGAGCAGTTCTTC	CASSRLGLAGGNEQFF
.	.	TRBV21-1	TRBJ1-3	17	TGTGCCAGCAGCTCCCCCAAAGGAGGTTTTAGGGGAAACACCATATATTTT	CASSSPKGGFRGNTIYF
TRBD2	.	TRBV27	TRBJ2-7	15	TGTGCCAGCAGCCCGGGACTAGCGGGTAATTACGAGCAGTACTTC	CASSPGLAGNYEQYF
.	.	TRBV18	TRBJ2-7	14	TGTGCCAGCTCACCACCGGGTCTAGCTTACGAGCAGTACTTC	CASSPPGLAYEQYF
.	.	TRBV4-1	TRBJ2-5	16	TGCGCCAGCAGCCCGCTTAAGTGGCGGGACGGGGAGACCCAGTACTTC	CASSPLKWRDGETQYF
.	.	TRBV28	TRBJ2-4	16	TGTGCCAGCAGTACTAACCACAGGGAGGGCAAAAACATTCAGTACTTC	CASSTNHREGKNIQYF
.	.	TRBV9	TRBJ2-5	16	TGTGCCAGCAGCGTAGAGGGGGGGGCTTTGCGTGAGACCCAGTACTTC	CASSVEGGALRETQYF
.	.	TRBV7-9	TRBJ2-7	13	TGTGCCAGCAGCCCCCCCAGTTCCTACGAGCAGTACTTC	CASSPPSSYEQYF
.	.	TRBV14	TRBJ2-7	17	TGTGCCAGCAGCCAAAACTTTCTCGACAGGAAGTCCTACGAGCAGTACTTC	CASSQNFLDRKSYEQYF
TRBD1	few	TRBV7-6	TRBJ2-1	13	TGTGCCAGCAGCTCAGGACAGGTGGTAGAGCAGTTCTTC	CASSSGQVVEQFF
.	.	TRBV19	TRBJ1-1	14	TGTGCCAGTAGTATAGAACAGGGCGGCACTGAAGCTTTCTTT	CASSIEQGGTEAFF
.	.	TRBV14	TRBJ2-3	18	TGTGCCAGCAGCCAAGTCATAGGCCGGGATTCCTTGTCAGATACGCAGTATTTT	CASSQVIGRDSLSDTQYF
.	.	TRBV6-6	TRBJ1-5	14	TGTGCCAGCAAAGGCTCAGGGGACGATCAGCCCCAGCATTTT	CASKGSGDDQPQHF
.	.	TRBV12-5	TRBJ2-5	11	TGTGCTAGTGGTTCAGGGGTGACCCAGTACTTC	CASGSGVTQYF
.	.	TRBV19	TRBJ1-5	15	TGTGCCAGTAGTATCCAGCGGTATAGCAATCAGCCCCAGCATTTT	CASSIQRYSNQPQHF
.	.	TRBV30	TRBJ1-5	14	TGTGCCCAAGGGGGACACAACTTCAATCAGCCCCAGCATTTT	CAQGGHNFNQPQHF
.	.	TRBV7-9	TRBJ2-3	13	TGTGCCAGCAGCTTAGTGGGAGCAGATACGCAGTATTTT	CASSLVGADTQYF
.	.	TRBV6-1	TRBJ1-5	15	TGTGCCAGCAGACCGCAGGGATTTGGCAATCAGCCCCAGCATTTT	CASRPQGFGNQPQHF
.	.	TRBV19	TRBJ1-5	15	TGTGCCAGTAGTACACGGGAGGGAAGGAATCAGCCCCAGCATTTT	CASSTREGRNQPQHF
.	few	TRBV27	TRBJ1-5	14	TGTGCCAGCAGTTCCTGGTCAGGGGAACAGCCCCAGCATTTT	CASSSWSGEQPQHF
TRBD2	.	TRBV6-4	TRBJ2-3	14	TGTGCCAGCAGCACTAGCGGTAACACAGATACGCAGTATTTT	CASSTSGNTDTQYF
TRBD1	.	TRBV5-1	TRBJ2-3	18	TGCGCCAGCAGCTTCCGGGACAGGGGGCGCTTTATGGTAGATACGCAGTATTTT	CASSFRDRGRFMVDTQYF